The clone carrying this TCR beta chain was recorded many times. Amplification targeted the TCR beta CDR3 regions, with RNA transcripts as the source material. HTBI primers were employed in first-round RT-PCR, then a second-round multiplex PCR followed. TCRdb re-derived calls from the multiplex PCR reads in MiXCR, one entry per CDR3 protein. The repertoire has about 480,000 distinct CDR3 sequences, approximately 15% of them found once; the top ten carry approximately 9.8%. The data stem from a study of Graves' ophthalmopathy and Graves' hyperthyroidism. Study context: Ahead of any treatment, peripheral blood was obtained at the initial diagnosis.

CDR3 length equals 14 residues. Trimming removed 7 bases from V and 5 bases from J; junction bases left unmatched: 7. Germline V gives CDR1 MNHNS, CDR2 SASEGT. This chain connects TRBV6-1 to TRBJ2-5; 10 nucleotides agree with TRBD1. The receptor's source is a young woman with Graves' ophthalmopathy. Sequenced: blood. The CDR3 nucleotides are TGTGCCAGCATCCTGACAGGGGGCTCGGAGACCCAGTACTTC. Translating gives CASILTGGSETQYF.